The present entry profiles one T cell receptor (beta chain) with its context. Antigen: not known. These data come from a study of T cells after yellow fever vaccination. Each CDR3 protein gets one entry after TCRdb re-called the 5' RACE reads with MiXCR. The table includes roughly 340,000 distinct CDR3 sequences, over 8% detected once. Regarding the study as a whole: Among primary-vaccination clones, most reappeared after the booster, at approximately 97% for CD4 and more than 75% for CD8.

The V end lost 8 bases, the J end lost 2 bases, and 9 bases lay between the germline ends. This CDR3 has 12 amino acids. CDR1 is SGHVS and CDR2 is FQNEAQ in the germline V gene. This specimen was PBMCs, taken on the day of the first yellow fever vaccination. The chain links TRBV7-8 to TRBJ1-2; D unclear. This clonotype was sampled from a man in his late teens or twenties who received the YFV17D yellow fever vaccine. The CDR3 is CASGWENYGYTF. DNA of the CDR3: TGTGCCAGCGGATGGGAGAACTATGGCTACACCTTC.